This T cell receptor beta chain derives from a study of blood T cell repertoires in COVID-19. Trimming left V 6 bases short and J 3 bases short, with 11 bases between. CDR1 KGHSH and CDR2 LQKENI come from the germline V gene. The CDR3 loop spans 13 amino acids. The repertoire was sequenced with immunoSEQ multiplex PCR; TCRdb's copy has only in-frame clones and lacks some. The sample shows some 190,000 clones, less than 90% of them seen only once. The TCR sequence derives from a man aged 30-40 years with acute or convalescent COVID-19. The sample consisted of peripheral blood. V and J are TRBV18 and TRBJ1-1, with D unclear. CDR3 residues: CASSTLAHTEAFF. The CDR3 DNA reads TGTGCCAGCTCTACTCTAGCCCACACTGAAGCTTTCTTT.